Many counts were recorded for the clone carrying this TCR beta chain. Its antigen is unidentified. These data originate in a study of tumor-infiltrating lymphocytes in primary liver carcinoma. For the study at large: The neoplasms were of stage T1-T3 N0M0, with dimensions of roughly 4.2 to 10 cm across. Broader study findings: Researchers report that only about 7-25% of top clones turned up in all five tumor regions.

The 20-30 mg bulk tissue piece was not sorted before simultaneous RNA and DNA extraction. Each of the tumor samples contained in excess of 75% viable tumor cells. The CDR3 is 17 residues long. CDR1 is MNHEY and CDR2 is SVGAGI in the germline V gene. The ends were cut back, 0 bases at V and 1 base at J, with 15 bases in the middle. Starting material of 500 ng total RNA yielded TCR beta cDNA via a constant-region primer. Three nested multiplex PCR rounds, a slightly modified ARM-PCR method, built the TCR beta libraries. A C-beta reverse primer was combined with TRBV1-TRBV30 forward primers in the first two PCR rounds, and each round had approximately 9 cycles. TCRdb re-called the multiplex PCR reads with MiXCR, one entry per CDR3 protein. In the table there are roughly 120,000 distinct CDR3 sequences, around 62% of which are singletons.

The TCR originated in a woman aged 60-75 years with primary liver carcinoma and hepatitis B virus infection. This chain connects TRBV6-5 to TRBJ1-1; no reliable D call. The sample taken for sequencing was liver tumor tissue from sampling region 1. Subset: tumor region T1, superior pole. The CDR3 sequence: CASSYSIAGNGNTEAFF. The DNA for the CDR3 is TGTGCCAGCAGTTACTCGATAGCGGGGAACGGGAACACTGAAGCTTTCTTT.